A selection of T cell receptor beta chains follows, all from one sample in a study of shared clonotypes between healthy human individuals. Generated by immunoSEQ multiplex PCR, the TCRdb table keeps only in-frame clones and is missing some. Of hundreds of thousands of clones in the sample, 60% to 75% were seen once. What was sequenced was memory CD4+ T cells sorted from blood. The receptors here all came from a young woman in good health. Each CDR3 is given without its conserved first and last residue. A clone size is listed for some rows: how often the clone was seen (once, few, many), or a class if it is expanded.

J gene,clone size,V gene,CDR3 protein
TRBJ2-5,few,TRBV7-9,ASSSGLPWETQY
TRBJ1-5,.,TRBV4-1,ASSQNRQGNQPQH
TRBJ2-1,.,TRBV5-1,ASSPAGLGQGFNEQF
TRBJ2-4,few,TRBV7-2,ASSLRPVENIQY
TRBJ1-3,.,TRBV7-9,ASSVTSSGNTIY
TRBJ1-6,.,TRBV7-8,ASSLAGTSTGTPLH
TRBJ2-7,.,TRBV19,ASSMGSGGSYEQY
TRBJ1-5,.,TRBV19,ASRKTGGKGNQPQH
TRBJ1-2,.,TRBV7-9,ASSRRGGARGYT
TRBJ2-2,.,TRBV9,ASSAPSRFVWTGTSGPWSGELF
TRBJ1-4,.,TRBV6-1,ASSPTWGEKLF
TRBJ1-2,.,TRBV6-8,ASSNTTRSRNYGYT
TRBJ1-2,once,TRBV2,ASSENGRGLYGYT
TRBJ2-5,few,TRBV2,ASSDRTSGRRWETQY
TRBJ2-1,.,TRBV18,ASSPRAVLSSYNEQF
TRBJ1-5,once,TRBV7-6,ASRVGEREPQH
TRBJ1-2,once,TRBV6-6,ASSTIRQGDGYT
TRBJ2-5,.,TRBV5-5,ASSFRWGQPVGETQY
TRBJ2-7,.,TRBV18,ASSPRTSVDEQY
TRBJ2-7,.,TRBV7-8,ASSLEGQAYEQY
TRBJ2-7,.,TRBV7-9,ASSLGLAGDEQY
TRBJ1-1,.,TRBV28,ASSLHGEAF
TRBJ2-7,.,TRBV7-2,ASRKPGTYEQY